The 27 T cell receptor beta chains below were found in one sample sequenced in a study of cytomegalovirus exposure and HLA in healthy donors. Sequencing was performed with immunoSEQ multiplex PCR; in TCRdb, only in-frame clones are kept and a portion is missing. The table records about 140,000 clones, about 86% of them present only once. The sequenced material came from PBMCs. These receptor sequences come from a man aged 18 to 35 in good health and CMV-seronegative.

In this sample, this clone turned up once. The gene calls are TRBV28 and TRBJ2-7, with a tentative D call TRBD2 (6 bases). Per the germline V gene, CDR1 is MDHEN and CDR2 is SYDVKM. The CDR3 runs to 17 residues. Trimming removed 4 bases from V and 6 bases from J, with 25 bases in between. CDR3: CASSSPFGPGETFEQYF. The DNA for the CDR3 is TGTGCCAGCAGTTCCCCTTTCGGCCCGGGAGAAACGTTCGAGCAGTACTTC.

This clone was recorded once. The chain recombines TRBV6-5 with TRBJ2-7; TRBD1 aligns across 9 bases. There are 14 residues in the CDR3. The V and J ends lost 8 bases and 5 bases, in that order; junction bases with no gene match: 10. CDR1 is MNHEY, CDR2 SVGAGI, per germline. The CDR3 reads CASGPDRGRDEQYF. CDR3 in DNA: TGTGCCAGCGGACCGGACAGGGGAAGGGACGAGCAGTACTTC.

V gene TRBV7-2 combines with J gene TRBJ2-5, with 10 bases lining up with TRBD2. Germline-derived CDR1 and CDR2 are SGHTA and FQGNSA. The CDR3 spans 15 residues. V was pared by 5 bases and J by 2 bases, with 5 bases of the junction left unmatched. This chain's CDR3 is CASSQRAGGQETQYF. The CDR3 coding sequence is TGTGCCAGCAGCCAAAGAGCGGGGGGGCAAGAGACCCAGTACTTC.

The chain couples TRBV10-1 to TRBJ2-7, with 7 bases identical to TRBD2. Per germline, CDR1 WNHNN and CDR2 SYGVQD (reference sequence). The CDR3 sequence is 14 residues long. The V gene end was trimmed by 5 bases and the J gene end by 9 bases; junction bases not matched to a gene: 13. CDR3 protein: CASSPTSAVAVQYF. The CDR3 DNA is TGCGCCAGCAGTCCCACTAGCGCCGTAGCTGTGCAGTACTTC.

The CDR3 DNA sequence: TGTGCCAGCAGCTTGGCACAGGGACAAGAGACCCAGTACTTC. Residues: CASSLAQGQETQYF. The V call is TRBV5-6, the J call TRBJ2-5; TRBD1 is a possible D gene (6 bases). The germline CDR1 and CDR2 sequences are SGHDT and YYEEEE. V was clipped by 0 bases and J by 2 bases, with 8 bases between them. The CDR3 totals 14 residues.

The chain recombines TRBV27 with TRBJ1-5, with 8 bases that match TRBD1. This CDR3 is built from 15 residues. Germline trimming cut 3 bases from V and 6 bases from J; bases unmatched to any gene: 7. Germline CDR1 reads MNHEY; CDR2 reads SMNVEV (reference sequence). CDR3 in amino acids: CASSFIAGGRQPQHF. The CDR3 DNA reads TGTGCCAGCAGTTTCATCGCAGGGGGCCGTCAGCCCCAGCATTTT.

The J gene is TRBJ2-6, the V gene TRBV11-1, with no clear D. Between the trimmed V and J ends, which lost 0 bases and 1 base, there was a span of 7 bases. The CDR3 is made up of 16 amino acids. CDR1 is SGHAT, CDR2 FQDESV, per germline (reference sequence). CDR3 region: CASSLARASGANVLTF. CDR3 coding DNA: TGTGCCAGCAGCTTAGCAAGAGCTTCTGGGGCCAACGTCCTGACTTTC.

The V and J genes are TRBV4-1 and TRBJ2-7, with 8 bases lining up with TRBD1. CDR3 length: 15 amino acids. Germline values: CDR1 MGHRA, CDR2 YSYEKL. The ends lost 0 bases at V and 4 bases at J; junction bases unmatched: 5. The CDR3 sequence: CASSQETGESYEQYF. For the CDR3, the DNA is TGCGCCAGCAGCCAAGAGACAGGGGAGTCTTACGAGCAGTACTTC.

The chain links TRBV30 to TRBJ1-1; maybe TRBD1 (6 bases). This CDR3 has 11 amino acids. The germline gives CDR1 GTSNPN, CDR2 SVGIG (reference sequence). CDR3 in DNA: TGTGCACAAGGACAGAGCACTGAAGCTTTCTTT. Amino acids: CAQGQSTEAFF.

Regarding this clone: The same CDR3 can be traced to other DNA sequences in this sample. The chain has TRBV7-6 and TRBJ1-2, with D possibly being TRBD1 (6 bases). This CDR3 contains 13 residues. Germline CDR1 reads SGHVS; CDR2 reads FNYEAQ. The V end lost 5 bases, the J end lost 2 bases, and 9 bases lay between the germline ends. The CDR3 DNA follows: TGTGCCAGCAGCCAAACAGGGAACTATGGCTACACCTTC. This translates into CASSQTGNYGYTF.

The CDR3 loop reads CASSAPGQGSNGELFF. The CDR3 region has the DNA TGCGCCAGCAGCGCCCCGGGACAGGGTTCGAACGGGGAGCTGTTTTTT. The V and J genes are TRBV5-1 and TRBJ2-2; 9 nucleotides line up with TRBD1. Germline values: CDR1 SGHRS, CDR2 YFSETQ. The trim removed 4 bases at V and 7 bases at J, leaving 11 bases unmatched. The length of the CDR3 is 16 residues.

A few counts support this clone. The chain combines TRBV6-6 with TRBJ1-6; 7 bases are shared with TRBD1. Germline trimming cut 5 bases from V and 6 bases from J; bases unmatched to any gene: 4. Germline CDR1 is MNHNY and CDR2 is SVGAGI (reference sequence). CDR3 length: 14 amino acids. The CDR3 spells CASSPGGSNSPLHF. The CDR3 region has the DNA TGTGCCAGCAGTCCAGGGGGATCTAATTCACCCCTCCACTTT.

This sequence joins TRBV11-2 and TRBJ1-1; perhaps TRBD1 as D (6 bases). Trimming took off 5 bases at V and 1 base at J, with 17 bases between the two ends. The CDR3 is made up of 16 amino acids. Germline values: CDR1 SGHAT, CDR2 FQNNGV. The CDR3 loop reads CASSAYRVRRNTEAFF. For the CDR3, the DNA is TGTGCCAGCAGCGCCTACAGGGTTAGGAGGAACACTGAAGCTTTCTTT.

The V call is TRBV21-1, the J call TRBJ1-5; no DNA check was done on the table's D call, TRBD1. TRBV21-1 is marked as a pseudogene. CDR3 length: 16 residues. The CDR3 DNA sequence: TGTGCCAGCAGCAAAGGGACAGCCTATAGCAATCAGCCCCAGCATTTT. This gives the protein CASSKGTAYSNQPQHF.

This clone has just a few counts. The rearrangement joins TRBV20-1 to TRBJ1-2; D gene unclear. Germline assignment: CDR1 DFQATT and CDR2 SNEGSKA (reference sequence). The CDR3 is 10 residues long. Trimming shortened V by 5 bases and J by 2 bases, and 3 bases separated the two germline ends. The DNA of the CDR3 is TGCAGTGCTGTAAACTATGGCTACACCTTC. As protein: CSAVNYGYTF.

The rearrangement joins TRBV7-2 to TRBJ2-7, with 10 bases lining up with TRBD1. The V gene end was trimmed by 3 bases and the J gene end by 4 bases; junction bases not matched to a gene: 3. The CDR3 has 14 residues. In germline, CDR1 is SGHTA, CDR2 FQGNSA. CDR3 nucleotide sequence: TGTGCCAGCAGCTTCCGGGACAGGGGTTACGAGCAGTACTTC. Translating gives CASSFRDRGYEQYF.

The V gene is TRBV28, the J gene TRBJ2-7; D may be TRBD2 (6 bases). CDR3 length: 14 amino acids. Per germline, CDR1 MDHEN and CDR2 SYDVKM. Trimming removed 3 bases from V and 3 bases from J, with 12 bases in between. CDR3: CASSLVLGGYEQYF. Written as DNA, the CDR3 is TGTGCCAGCAGTTTGGTCTTGGGGGGCTACGAGCAGTACTTC.

V and J are TRBV15 and TRBJ2-5; D may be TRBD1 (6 bases). The length of the CDR3 is 15 residues. The germline V gene has CDR1 LNHNV and CDR2 YYDKDF (reference sequence). V lost 3 bases and J lost 5, with 16 bases in between. The CDR3: CATSSRQEPGETQYF. The CDR3 DNA sequence: TGTGCCACCAGCAGCCGACAGGAGCCGGGGGAGACCCAGTACTTC.

There are a few counts of this clone. The same CDR3 arises from other DNA sequences in this sample as well. The J gene is TRBJ2-7, the V gene TRBV6-6; no firm D call. The CDR3 is 15 amino acids. Germline V CDR1 and CDR2: MNHNY, SVGAGI (reference sequence). Trimming removed 0 bases at V and 0 bases at J, with 9 bases between. CDR3 nucleotides: TGTGCCAGCAGTTACTCAAACCCGAGCTCCTACGAGCAGTACTTC. This gives the protein CASSYSNPSSYEQYF.

The rearrangement uses TRBV28 and TRBJ1-2, with D maybe TRBD1 (6 bases). CDR1 is MDHEN and CDR2 is SYDVKM in the germline V gene. The CDR3 is 14 residues long. V gave up 3 bases and J gave up 3 bases, with 11 bases separating them. DNA for the CDR3: TGTGCCAGCAGTTTCCCGGACAGTCACTATGGCTACACCTTC. Translating it yields CASSFPDSHYGYTF.

The DNA for the CDR3 is TGTGCCAGCAGCATAGTCCATTACGGTCCCCACAATGAGCAGTTCTTC. It yields the protein CASSIVHYGPHNEQFF. This chain links TRBV11-2 with TRBJ2-1; D remains ambiguous. CDR3 length: 16 residues. The germline V gene encodes CDR1 SGHAT and CDR2 FQNNGV. Trimming shortened V by 5 bases and J by 5 bases, and 19 bases separated the two germline ends.

V and J are TRBV5-1 and TRBJ2-3; possible D gene TRBD1, 6 bases. V lost 4 bases, J lost 3 bases, and 9 bases lay in between. The CDR3 runs to 13 residues. The V gene's germline CDR1 is SGHRS and CDR2 YFSETQ. The CDR3 DNA is TGCGCCAGCAGCAATCAGGGGACAGATACGCAGTATTTT. Protein sequence: CASSNQGTDTQYF.

The sample holds one count of this clone. The chain joins TRBV19 to TRBJ1-5, with 7 positions matching TRBD1. The CDR3 is made up of 16 amino acids. Germline V gives CDR1 LNHDA, CDR2 SQIVND (reference sequence). V trimming: 5 bases; J trimming: 3 bases; junction bases outside the gene matches: 10. The CDR3 DNA reads TGTGCCAGTAGTCCCACGACAGGGATCCCCAATCAGCCCCAGCATTTT. Amino acid sequence: CASSPTTGIPNQPQHF.

The rearrangement uses TRBV6-5 and TRBJ1-2; tentatively, D is TRBD1 (5 bases). The CDR3 contains 14 residues. V lost 7 bases and J 2 bases, leaving 14 bases between the germline ends. Germline CDR1 and CDR2: MNHEY and SVGAGI. CDR3: CASIQQGANYGYTF. The CDR3 nucleotides read TGTGCCAGCATCCAGCAGGGCGCGAACTATGGCTACACCTTC.

This sequence joins TRBV19 and TRBJ1-2, with 8 nucleotides matching TRBD1. V gave up 5 bases and J gave up 8 bases; unmatched junction bases: 7. The CDR3 runs 13 residues. The germline CDR1 and CDR2 sequences are LNHDA and SQIVND (reference sequence). In nucleotides, the CDR3 is TGTGCCAGTAGTGGGGACAGGACTTCAGGCTACACCTTC. The encoded protein is CASSGDRTSGYTF.

The genes are TRBV7-2 and TRBJ2-5; a weak D match, TRBD1 (8 bases). Trimming shortened V by 5 bases and J by 5 bases, and 18 bases separated the two germline ends. Germline V gives CDR1 SGHTA, CDR2 FQGNSA. The CDR3 is made up of 15 amino acids. CDR3: CASSPTGQGGETQYF. For the CDR3, the DNA is TGTGCCAGCAGCCCGACCGGACAGGGAGGGGAGACCCAGTACTTC.

This clone appeared once. The chain links TRBV30 to TRBJ1-3; tentative D call: TRBD1 (6 bases). Germline lookup yields CDR1 GTSNPN and CDR2 SVGIG (reference sequence). Trimming removed 4 bases from V and 0 bases from J, with 13 bases in between. The CDR3 extends over 15 amino acids. CDR3 DNA: TGTGCCTGGACAGGGGACGGAGGCTCTGGAAACACCATATATTTT. This sequence encodes CAWTGDGGSGNTIYF.